Listed below are T cell receptor beta chains from one sample, sequenced in a study of blood T cell repertoires in COVID-19. Measured with immunoSEQ multiplex PCR; TCRdb has only the in-frame clones, and not every one. The data show around 620,000 clones, with 75% to 90% seen just once and roughly 0.25% held by the top ten. Specimen: peripheral blood. These receptor sequences come from a woman aged 18 to 35 with acute or convalescent COVID-19. The CDR3 runs from the conserved cysteine through the conserved F or W. Each record gives: V gene, D gene, J gene, clone size, CDR3 protein, CDR3 DNA. The D gene is left open where the match is weak. Not every row has a clone size; where given, it reads once, few, many or a size class.

TRBV7-2	NA	TRBJ1-3	NA	CASSLILPGSGNTIYF	TGTGCCAGCAGCTTGATCCTCCCGGGATCTGGAAACACCATATATTTT
TRBV5-6	TRBD1	TRBJ1-6	NA	CASSLDGTGMSSPLHF	TGTGCCAGCAGCTTGGACGGGACAGGGATGTCGTCACCCCTCCACTTT
TRBV19	NA	TRBJ1-1	NA	CASSKTEEAFF	TGTGCCAGTAGTAAGACAGAGGAAGCTTTCTTT
TRBV14	NA	TRBJ2-6	NA	CASSQEPVSLSGANVLTF	TGTGCCAGCAGCCAAGAACCCGTTAGCCTCTCTGGGGCCAACGTCCTGACTTTC
TRBV14	NA	TRBJ1-4	NA	CASSQDRIGALGEKLFF	TGTGCCAGCAGCCAAGACCGGATTGGGGCGCTAGGTGAAAAACTGTTTTTT
TRBV9	TRBD1	TRBJ2-2	once	CASSARLRQGALIRDTGELFF	TGTGCCAGCAGCGCCCGACTTCGACAGGGGGCGTTAATAAGGGACACCGGGGAGCTGTTTTTT
TRBV7-6	TRBD2	TRBJ2-1	NA	CASSLSSGNYNEQFF	TGTGCCAGCAGCTTATCTAGCGGAAATTACAATGAGCAGTTCTTC
TRBV7-2	TRBD1	TRBJ2-1	NA	CASSLEGQGFNEQFF	TGTGCCAGCAGCTTAGAGGGACAGGGTTTCAATGAGCAGTTCTTC
TRBV7-9	NA	TRBJ2-3	NA	CASSLEAGDTDTQYF	TGTGCCAGCAGCTTAGAAGCAGGGGACACAGATACGCAGTATTTT
TRBV29-1	NA	TRBJ1-1	NA	CSVPGNTEAFF	TGCAGCGTCCCAGGGAATACTGAAGCTTTCTTT
TRBV7-2	NA	TRBJ1-2	NA	CASSLGQFYGYTF	TGTGCCAGCAGCTTAGGACAGTTTTATGGCTACACCTTC
TRBV6-2/TRBV6-3	TRBD1	TRBJ1-1	few	CASSFLGTVGAEAFF	TGTGCCAGCAGTTTCCTGGGGACAGTCGGCGCTGAAGCTTTCTTT
TRBV6-4	TRBD1	TRBJ2-1	NA	CASSAGTGGNNEQFF	TGTGCCAGCAGCGCCGGGACAGGGGGGAACAATGAGCAGTTCTTC
TRBV5-4	NA	TRBJ2-5	NA	CASSIQGSETQYF	TGTGCCAGCAGCATACAGGGTTCAGAGACCCAGTACTTC
TRBV4-3	NA	TRBJ2-7	few	CASSQPSLGAVDYEQYF	TGCGCCAGCAGCCAACCCAGTCTCGGAGCAGTGGACTACGAGCAGTACTTC
TRBV6-5	NA	TRBJ2-7	NA	CASRQSYEQYF	TGTGCCAGTCGACAGTCCTACGAGCAGTACTTC
TRBV9	TRBD2	TRBJ2-4	NA	CATWGGKGDIQYF	TGTGCCACCTGGGGGGGGAAAGGGGACATTCAGTACTTC
TRBV29-1	TRBD1	TRBJ2-3	NA	CSVAGSDREGTDTQYF	TGCAGCGTTGCGGGATCCGACAGGGAAGGCACAGATACGCAGTATTTT
TRBV5-1	NA	TRBJ2-7	NA	CASSLTSGEQYF	TGCGCCAGCAGCTTGACGTCGGGCGAGCAGTACTTC
TRBV12-5	NA	TRBJ1-1	NA	CASGLGTLGNTEAFF	TGTGCTAGTGGTTTGGGGACTTTGGGGAACACTGAAGCTTTCTTT
TRBV12-3/TRBV12-4	NA	TRBJ1-5	NA	CASSPTGNQPQHF	TGTGCCAGCAGTCCCACAGGGAATCAGCCCCAGCATTTT
TRBV6-4	TRBD1	TRBJ1-5	NA	CASRVGQGINQPQHF	TGTGCCAGCAGGGTCGGACAGGGCATAAATCAGCCCCAGCATTTT
TRBV19	TRBD1	TRBJ1-5	NA	CASSLGQGEINQPQHF	TGTGCCAGTAGTTTGGGACAGGGGGAAATAAATCAGCCCCAGCATTTT
TRBV4-3	NA	TRBJ2-7	NA	CASSHSAGPTYEQYF	TGCGCCAGCAGCCACTCGGCGGGCCCGACCTACGAGCAGTACTTC
TRBV30	NA	TRBJ2-3	NA	CAWSSTDTQYF	TGTGCCTGGAGTTCGACAGATACGCAGTATTTT
TRBV7-9	TRBD1	TRBJ2-6	NA	CASSSGTEDGANVLTF	TGTGCCAGCAGCTCCGGGACAGAGGATGGGGCCAACGTCCTGACTTTC
TRBV6-5	NA	TRBJ1-5	NA	CASSYLGGANQPQHF	TGTGCCAGCAGTTACCTGGGAGGGGCCAATCAGCCCCAGCATTTT
TRBV5-8	NA	TRBJ1-4	once	CASGAGMSSEKLFF	TGTGCCAGCGGAGCAGGGATGAGCAGTGAAAAACTGTTTTTT
TRBV7-2	NA	TRBJ2-1	NA	CASSLASDSYNEQFF	TGTGCCAGCAGCTTAGCCTCGGACAGCTACAATGAGCAGTTCTTC
TRBV5-1	TRBD1	TRBJ1-1	NA	CASSLGQGRKAFF	TGCGCCAGCAGCTTGGGACAGGGGAGAAAAGCTTTCTTT
TRBV6-5	TRBD1	TRBJ2-7	NA	CASSYHPGDSSYEQYF	TGTGCCAGCAGTTACCATCCAGGGGACAGCTCCTACGAGCAGTACTTC
TRBV29-1	NA	TRBJ1-2	NA	CSAPRTVDYGYTF	TGCAGCGCACCCCGGACAGTTGACTATGGCTACACCTTC
TRBV27	NA	TRBJ1-2	NA	CASSGDSLANYGYTF	TGTGCCAGCAGTGGCGACAGTCTAGCTAACTATGGCTACACCTTC
TRBV7-6	TRBD1	TRBJ2-2	NA	CASSLAPGQGVLQTGELFF	TGTGCCAGCAGCTTAGCCCCGGGACAGGGTGTTTTACAAACCGGGGAGCTGTTTTTT
TRBV11-2	TRBD1	TRBJ2-7	once	CASRTGQEWRF	TGTGCCAGCAGGACGGGACAGGAGTGGAGGTTC
TRBV5-1	NA	TRBJ1-2	NA	CASSLGTPQMGGYTF	TGCGCCAGCAGCTTGGGGACACCCCAAATGGGTGGCTACACCTTC
TRBV6-1	TRBD1	TRBJ1-1	NA	CASSPGGRDTEAFF	TGTGCCAGCAGCCCAGGGGGCCGGGACACTGAAGCTTTCTTT
TRBV7-2	TRBD1	TRBJ1-2	few	CASSLTGTAYGYTF	TGTGCCAGCAGCTTAACGGGGACAGCCTATGGCTACACCTTC
TRBV5-1	NA	TRBJ1-1	NA	CASSLGGGTEAFF	TGCGCCAGCAGCTTGGGAGGGGGCACTGAAGCTTTCTTT